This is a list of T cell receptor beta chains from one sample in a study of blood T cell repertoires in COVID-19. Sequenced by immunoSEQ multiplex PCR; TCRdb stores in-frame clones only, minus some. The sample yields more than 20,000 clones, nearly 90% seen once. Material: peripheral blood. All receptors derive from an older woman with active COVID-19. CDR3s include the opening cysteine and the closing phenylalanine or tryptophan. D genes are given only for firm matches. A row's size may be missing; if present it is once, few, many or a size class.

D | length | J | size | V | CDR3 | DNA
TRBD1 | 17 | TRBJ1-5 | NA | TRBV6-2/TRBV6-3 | CASSSRSTGLRNQPQHF | TGTGCCAGCAGTTCCCGATCGACAGGGCTTCGCAATCAGCCCCAGCATTTT
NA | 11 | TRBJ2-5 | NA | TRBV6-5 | CASRARETQYF | TGTGCCAGCAGGGCACGTGAGACCCAGTACTTC
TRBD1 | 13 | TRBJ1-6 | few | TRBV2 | CASSRTGPSPLHF | TGTGCCAGCAGTAGGACAGGCCCATCACCCCTCCACTTT
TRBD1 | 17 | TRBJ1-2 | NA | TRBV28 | CASSDVTSGQGVNGYTF | TGTGCCAGCAGTGACGTGACCTCCGGACAGGGAGTTAATGGCTACACCTTC
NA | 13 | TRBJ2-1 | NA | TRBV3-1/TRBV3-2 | CASSQDRGGEQFF | TGTGCCAGCAGCCAAGATAGGGGAGGTGAGCAGTTCTTC
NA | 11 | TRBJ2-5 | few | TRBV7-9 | CASSSGETQYF | TGTGCCAGCAGCTCAGGGGAGACCCAGTACTTC
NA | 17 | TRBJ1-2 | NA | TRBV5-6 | CASRTTGLGTANYGYTF | TGTGCCAGCAGGACTACAGGGTTGGGGACCGCTAACTATGGCTACACCTTC
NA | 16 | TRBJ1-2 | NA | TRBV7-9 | CASSPSSGGANYGYTF | TGTGCCAGCAGCCCGAGTAGTGGCGGCGCTAACTATGGCTACACCTTC
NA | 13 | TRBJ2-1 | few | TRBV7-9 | CASSPRGSNEQFF | TGTGCCAGCAGCCCGCGAGGGAGCAATGAGCAGTTCTTC
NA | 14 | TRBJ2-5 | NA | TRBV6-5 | CASKASRYQETQYF | TGTGCCAGCAAAGCCTCTCGTTACCAAGAGACCCAGTACTTC
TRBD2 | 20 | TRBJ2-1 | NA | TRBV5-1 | CASSYGLAGGPRGVASKQFF | TGCGCCAGCAGCTACGGACTAGCGGGAGGGCCCAGGGGAGTAGCGAGTAAGCAGTTCTTC
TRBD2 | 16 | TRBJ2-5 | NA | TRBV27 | CASSLLTPGGGETQYF | TGTGCCAGCAGTTTGTTAACCCCGGGAGGGGGAGAGACCCAGTACTTC
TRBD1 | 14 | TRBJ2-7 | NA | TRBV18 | CASSTRTGPYEQYF | TGTGCCAGCTCAACAAGGACAGGGCCCTACGAGCAGTACTTC
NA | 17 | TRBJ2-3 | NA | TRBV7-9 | CASSPSGGGFSTDTQYF | TGTGCCAGCAGCCCTAGCGGAGGGGGATTTAGCACAGATACGCAGTATTTT
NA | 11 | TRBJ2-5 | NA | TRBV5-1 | CASTGGETQYF | TGCGCCAGTACCGGGGGTGAGACCCAGTACTTC
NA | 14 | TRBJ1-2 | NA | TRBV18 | CASSQAGDNYGYTF | TGTGCCAGCTCACAGGCAGGCGATAACTATGGCTACACCTTC
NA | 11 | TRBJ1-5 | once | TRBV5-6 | CAPNSVQPQHF | TGTGCCCCTAACTCGGTTCAGCCCCAGCATTTT
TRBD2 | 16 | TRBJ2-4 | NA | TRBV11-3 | CASSLGLADPKNIQYF | TGTGCCAGCAGCTTGGGACTAGCGGACCCCAAAAACATTCAGTACTTC
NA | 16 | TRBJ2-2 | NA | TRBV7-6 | CASRPLWGPNTGELFF | TGTGCCAGCAGACCGCTCTGGGGCCCCAACACCGGGGAGCTGTTTTTT
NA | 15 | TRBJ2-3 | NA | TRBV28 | CASRVGGKRADTQYF | TGTGCCAGCCGCGTCGGCGGGAAGAGGGCAGATACGCAGTATTTT
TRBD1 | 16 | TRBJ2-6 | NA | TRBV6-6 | CASSTDRGRGANVLTF | TGTGCCAGCAGCACAGACAGGGGGCGCGGGGCCAACGTCCTGACTTTC
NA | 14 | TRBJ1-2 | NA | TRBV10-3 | CAISESRQLYGYTF | TGTGCCATCAGTGAGTCGAGGCAGCTCTATGGCTACACCTTC
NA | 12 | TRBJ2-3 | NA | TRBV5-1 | CASSLATDTQYF | TGCGCCAGCAGCTTGGCGACAGATACGCAGTATTTT
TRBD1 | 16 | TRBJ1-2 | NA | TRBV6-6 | CASSRGGTGTNYGYTF | TGTGCCAGCAGTCGAGGGGGGACAGGGACTAACTATGGCTACACCTTC
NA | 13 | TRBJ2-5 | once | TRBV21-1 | CASSIKIQETQYF | TGTGCCAGCAGCATAAAAATCCAAGAGACCCAGTACTTC
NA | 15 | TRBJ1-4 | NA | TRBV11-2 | CASSLVAGFYEKLFF | TGTGCCAGCAGCTTAGTCGCGGGATTTTATGAAAAACTGTTTTTT
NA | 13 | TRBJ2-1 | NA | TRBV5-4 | CASSPGQSNEQFF | TGTGCCAGCAGCCCCGGACAGAGCAATGAGCAGTTCTTC
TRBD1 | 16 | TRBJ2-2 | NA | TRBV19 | CASGDWRTGLTGELFF | TGTGCCAGTGGGGATTGGCGGACAGGCTTAACCGGGGAGCTGTTTTTT
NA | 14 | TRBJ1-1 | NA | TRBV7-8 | CASSRYGQNTEAFF | TGTGCCAGCAGCCGATACGGACAGAACACTGAAGCTTTCTTT
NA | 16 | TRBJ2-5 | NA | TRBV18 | CASSPWARQSQETQYF | TGTGCCAGCTCACCATGGGCTCGACAGTCACAAGAGACCCAGTACTTC
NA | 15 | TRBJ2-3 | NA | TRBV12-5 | CASGLGVTSTDTQYF | TGTGCTAGTGGTTTAGGAGTAACTAGCACAGATACGCAGTATTTT
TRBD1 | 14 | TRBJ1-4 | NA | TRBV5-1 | CASSLEQGNEKLFF | TGCGCCAGCAGCCTCGAACAGGGGAATGAAAAACTGTTTTTT
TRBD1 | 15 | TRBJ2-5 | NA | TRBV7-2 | CASSPGQGALETQYF | TGTGCCAGCAGCCCGGGACAGGGGGCTTTGGAGACCCAGTACTTC
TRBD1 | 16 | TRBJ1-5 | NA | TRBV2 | CASRTGAVYSNQPQHF | TGTGCCAGCAGGACAGGGGCTGTATATAGCAATCAGCCCCAGCATTTT
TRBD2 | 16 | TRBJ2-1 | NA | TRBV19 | CASSSWTSGKYNEQFF | TGTGCCAGTAGCTCCTGGACTAGCGGGAAGTACAATGAGCAGTTCTTC
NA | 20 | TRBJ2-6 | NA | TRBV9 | CASSVEAGQGLISGANVLTF | TGTGCCAGCAGCGTAGAGGCCGGACAAGGCTTGATCTCTGGGGCCAACGTCCTGACTTTC